Listed below are T cell receptor beta chains from one sample, sequenced in a study of T cell responses to AZD1222 COVID-19 vaccine. Profiled with immunoSEQ multiplex PCR; TCRdb holds only in-frame clones, not every one. The table includes around 120,000 clones, about 90% detected once. Sequencing was performed on peripheral blood, taken on day 0 of AZD1222 vaccination. The receptors were gathered from an adult in good health. Each CDR3 is given with its conserved first and last residue.

V gene | CDR3 protein
TRBV28 | CASSLPRPGQGKDGKKMAFF
TRBV7-2 | CASSRGVYETQYF
TRBV5-6 | CASGREPYEQYF
TRBV10-3 | CAISGETYEQYF
TRBV7-2 | CASSLGTGVSYQPQHF
TRBV2 | CASIFGRRTEAFF
TRBV6-6 | CASSYSTGQNTGELFF
TRBV9 | CASSTADTPAYGYTF
TRBV24-1 | CATAPGAGEQYF
TRBV6-6 | CASGTREGYTF
TRBV28 | CASSLSGHTGELFF
TRBV7-2 | CASSLQGNEKLFF
TRBV6-6 | CASRFEQGISSPLHF
TRBV7-8 | CASSWALLADFYNEQFF
TRBV11-2 | CASSLQGGNSPLHF
TRBV10-3 | CATTLAQSTDTQYF
TRBV6-6 | CASRYRNTEAFF
TRBV29-1 | CSVVWTGELFF
TRBV27 | CASSLVSVTEAFF
TRBV7-2 | CASSLARVANEKLFF
TRBV15 | CATSRDTGGSEQYF
TRBV2 | CASIMNTEAFF
TRBV28 | CASRTTDYGYTF
TRBV5-1 | CASSHYLSGANVLTF
TRBV5-1 | CASSLSPRGYNEQFF
TRBV27 | CASTNRLGEQYF
TRBV28 | CASSPGSYGYTF
TRBV7-3 | CASSLSGGGQPQHF
TRBV30 | CAWSISGPKAFF